This is a list of T cell receptor beta chains from one sample in a study of blood T cells in healthy people across ages. TCRdb re-called the 5' RACE reads through MiXCR, storing one row per CDR3 protein. The repertoire holds 1.2 million to 1.5 million distinct CDR3 sequences, with around 55% as singletons. Material for sequencing was blood. The receptors derive from a man between 18 and 29 years old in good health. Each CDR3 is given with its conserved first and last residue. Each record gives: V gene, D gene, clone size, J gene, CDR3 DNA, CDR3 protein. A D gene is named only where the DNA matches it firmly. Clone size is shown for a subset of rows, as once, few, many or a class of expanded clone.

TRBV12-3/TRBV12-4	-	-	TRBJ2-2	TGTGCCAGCAGCTCATGGGACGTCGCGAACACCGGGGAGCTGTTTTTT	CASSSWDVANTGELFF
TRBV4-2	TRBD2	-	TRBJ2-6	TGTGCCAGCAGCCAAGATGGGACTAGCGGATACTCTGGGGCCAACGTCCTGACTTTC	CASSQDGTSGYSGANVLTF
TRBV25-1	TRBD2	-	TRBJ2-3	TGTGCCAGCAGTGAACTAGCGGGGGGAGATACGCAGTATTTT	CASSELAGGDTQYF
TRBV9	-	-	TRBJ2-1	TGTGCCAGCAGCGTAGCTGGGGGGACAAGCTCCTACAATGAGCAGTTCTTC	CASSVAGGTSSYNEQFF
TRBV11-2	-	-	TRBJ2-2	TGTGCCAGCAGCTCGGTCAACAGTAACACCGGGGAGCTGTTTTTT	CASSSVNSNTGELFF
TRBV7-9	-	-	TRBJ2-3	TGTGCCAGCAGCTTACGTCCGGAGGGCCGCATCGGATCAGATACGCAGTATTTT	CASSLRPEGRIGSDTQYF
TRBV20-1	TRBD2	-	TRBJ2-3	TGCAGTGCTACCACAACTAGCGGGGGGCTCGGCGCAGATACGCAGTATTTT	CSATTTSGGLGADTQYF
TRBV7-2	-	-	TRBJ1-6	TGTGCCAGCAGCTTAGATCTGGCAGGGAGTAATTCACCCCTCCACTTT	CASSLDLAGSNSPLHF
TRBV6-6	-	-	TRBJ1-6	TGTGCCAGCATTTATCGGCAGCCAACCCTCCACTTT	CASIYRQPTLHF
TRBV3-1	-	-	TRBJ2-7	TGTGCCAGCAGCCAGGATCCAGCCGGGGCACACTACGAGCAGTACTTC	CASSQDPAGAHYEQYF
TRBV5-1	-	-	TRBJ2-7	TGCGCCAGCAGCCTGCTACCTTTAGCGGATTCCTACGAGCAGTACTTC	CASSLLPLADSYEQYF
TRBV5-1	-	-	TRBJ2-7	TGCGCCAGCCGGGACACAGTGACCTACGAGCAGTACTTC	CASRDTVTYEQYF
TRBV20-1	-	-	TRBJ1-5	TGCAGTGCTAGAGATACCCGGACTTATCAGCCCCAGCATTTT	CSARDTRTYQPQHF
TRBV15	-	once	TRBJ1-2	TGCGCCACCAGCAGACTTGGAGGGGCCCTTGCTAACTATGGCTACACCTTC	CATSRLGGALANYGYTF
TRBV20-1	-	-	TRBJ2-7	TGCAGTGCTAGAGATTTCGAGGGGCAGATCTACGAGCAGTACTTC	CSARDFEGQIYEQYF
TRBV6-1	-	-	TRBJ1-1	TGTGCCAGCAGCCAATTAACAGGGTACGGGATGAACACTGAAGCTTTCTTT	CASSQLTGYGMNTEAFF
TRBV28	-	-	TRBJ2-7	TGTGCCAGCAGTTTAGGACAGTACAAGCAGTACTTC	CASSLGQYKQYF
TRBV18	-	-	TRBJ2-5	TGTGCCAGCTCACGGACGAACCTAGACCGTCCCCTCGACGAGACCCAGTACTTC	CASSRTNLDRPLDETQYF
TRBV4-2	-	once	TRBJ2-2	TGTGCCAGCAGCCATTCGAACACCGGGGAGCTGTTTTTT	CASSHSNTGELFF
TRBV9	TRBD2	few	TRBJ2-3	TGTGCCAGCAGCGTAGAGGGGACTAGTGCAGATACGCAGTATTTT	CASSVEGTSADTQYF
TRBV20-1	TRBD2	-	TRBJ2-1	TGCAGTGCTAGAGGCGGGCGGGAGACCCCCCATGAGCAGTTCTTC	CSARGGRETPHEQFF
TRBV29-1	TRBD1	few	TRBJ1-1	TGCAGCGGCGACAGGGGACGGAACACTGAAGCTTTCTTT	CSGDRGRNTEAFF
TRBV12-3/TRBV12-4	-	few	TRBJ2-7	TGTGCCAGTTCGGCAGGGGCTGACGAGCAGTACTTC	CASSAGADEQYF
TRBV10-3	-	-	TRBJ1-2	TGTGCCATCAGTGAACCGGGAGACAGAGTTGGCTACACCTTC	CAISEPGDRVGYTF
TRBV5-5	TRBD1	few	TRBJ2-1	TGTGCCAGCAGCTTGGGGGACAGGGGGCGTATCGATGAGCAGTTCTTC	CASSLGDRGRIDEQFF
TRBV20-1	-	-	TRBJ2-3	TGCAGTGCTAACCCAGGGAAATGGGACACAGATACGCAGTATTTT	CSANPGKWDTDTQYF
TRBV4-1	-	few	TRBJ2-1	TGCGCCAGCAGCCAAGATTATACCCCCTACAATGAGCAGTTCTTC	CASSQDYTPYNEQFF
TRBV7-2	-	-	TRBJ2-1	TGTGCCAGCAACCACCTCAGGGGGGGGGCCAATGAGCAGTTCTTC	CASNHLRGGANEQFF
TRBV5-1	-	few	TRBJ2-7	TGCGCCAGCAGCTTTACAGGGATCTCCTACGAGCAGTACTTC	CASSFTGISYEQYF
TRBV12-5	-	few	TRBJ2-7	TGTGCTAGTGGTTTCCGAGTCTACGAGCAGTACTTC	CASGFRVYEQYF
TRBV20-1	-	few	TRBJ2-7	TGCAGTGCTAGAGATCAACGGAGGAGCTCCTACGAGCAGTACTTC	CSARDQRRSSYEQYF
TRBV5-6	TRBD1	-	TRBJ2-7	TGTGCCAGCAGCTCCCGACAGGGGACCGGTCGGTACGAGCAGTACTTC	CASSSRQGTGRYEQYF
TRBV11-2	-	-	TRBJ2-7	TGTGCCAGCAGCCTTAACCGGGGATTCTACGAGCAGTACTTC	CASSLNRGFYEQYF
TRBV12-3/TRBV12-4	TRBD1	-	TRBJ2-7	TGTGCCAGCAGTCCCCAAGGGACAGCAGACGAGCAGTACTTC	CASSPQGTADEQYF
TRBV4-1	-	-	TRBJ2-3	TGCGCCAGCAGCCAAACCACATTCACAGATACGCAGTATTTT	CASSQTTFTDTQYF
TRBV7-2	TRBD1	few	TRBJ2-7	TGTGCCAGCAGCTTCGGATACCGGGACAGGGAGTACGAGCAGTACTTC	CASSFGYRDREYEQYF
TRBV5-1	-	-	TRBJ2-7	TGCGCCAGCAGCTTGCAAGAGGGCAGGGACTACGAGCAGTACTTC	CASSLQEGRDYEQYF
TRBV5-1	-	few	TRBJ1-5	TGCGCCAGCAGCTTGGGTGGGGACAATCAGCCCCAGCATTTT	CASSLGGDNQPQHF
TRBV5-1	-	-	TRBJ1-5	TGCGCCAGCAGCTGGGGAGTGGGGGACCAGCCCCAGCATTTT	CASSWGVGDQPQHF
TRBV20-1	TRBD2	-	TRBJ2-1	TGCAGTGCTAGAGGCTGGACAGCTCCGGAACTAGCGGTCAATGAGCAGTTCTTC	CSARGWTAPELAVNEQFF
TRBV4-1	-	few	TRBJ1-2	TGCGCCAGCAGCCGCCTGGGGAACTATGGCTACACCTTC	CASSRLGNYGYTF
TRBV15	TRBD2	-	TRBJ2-5	TGTGCCACCAGCAGGGCCGTGGTTTCGGGGGGGCTCAATGAGCAGTACTTC	CATSRAVVSGGLNEQYF
TRBV29-1	-	few	TRBJ1-2	TGCAGCGTTGAGGGGTGGGGAGCTAACTATGGCTACACCTTC	CSVEGWGANYGYTF
TRBV6-1	TRBD2	few	TRBJ2-3	TGTGCCAGCAGTGAAACGCGGGGGGAGGATACGCAGTATTTT	CASSETRGEDTQYF
TRBV5-6	-	-	TRBJ2-7	TGTGCCAGCAGCTTACGCAGCCAATCCTACGAGCAGTACTTC	CASSLRSQSYEQYF
TRBV7-9	-	-	TRBJ2-7	TGTGCCAGCAGCTACCCCTCCCGACTACCCAGCGACGAGCAGTACTTC	CASSYPSRLPSDEQYF
TRBV20-1	-	-	TRBJ2-1	TGCAGTGCTAAGTGGGGTTCCTACAATGAGCAGTTCTTC	CSAKWGSYNEQFF
TRBV29-1	-	-	TRBJ2-5	TGCAGCACCGGACACCTCTACCAAGAGACCCAGTACTTC	CSTGHLYQETQYF